The clone carrying this T cell receptor beta chain was detected only a few times. Its antigen remains unknown. This entry is derived from a study of cytomegalovirus exposure and HLA in healthy donors. Looking at the study overall: Earlier, almost 120 million unique TCR beta sequences were recovered from approximately 200 million T cells by an analysis. Study-wide points: Roughly uniform depth of sequencing across donors was assumed in presence/absence analyses. 150 to 200 TCR beta chains were listed as cytomegalovirus-associated. Sequencing likely produced, as an artifact, a cluster of highly shared sequence variants.

V shed 2 bases and J shed 1 base, with 11 bases lying between them. CDR3 size: 15 residues. Germline V gene sequence: CDR1 MNHNS, CDR2 SASEGT. This PCR relied on a set of 60 Vbeta primers and 13 Jbeta primers. Profiling relied on immunoSEQ multiplex PCR, and the TCRdb table lists in-frame clones only, not all of them. The data show 180,000 or so clones, about three quarters seen once. V gene TRBV6-1 combines with J gene TRBJ1-1; D is unclear. Specimen: PBMCs. The TCR was taken from a man aged 18 to 35 in good health and CMV-seronegative. CDR3 bases: TGTGCCAGCAGTGAACACCCGGCGGAGAACACTGAAGCTTTCTTT. It translates to CASSEHPAENTEAFF.